This T cell receptor (beta chain) was retrieved from a study of identical twins. TCRdb analysed the 5' RACE reads with MiXCR anew, one entry per CDR3 protein. The top ten hold around 0.25% of the sample, which has 1.5 million to 2 million distinct CDR3 sequences, about 32% seen once. This clonotype has more than one count but fewer than ten. What it recognizes is unknown. Trimming removed 1 base at V and 1 base at J, with 6 bases between. There are 14 residues in the CDR3. Notes on the study in general: Twin sharing of out-of-frame TCR alpha was underestimated by models in monozygotic pairs.

This clonotype was obtained from a newborn girl in good health. The specimen sequenced was cord blood. The chain joins TRBV12-3 or TRBV12-4 to TRBJ2-3; D unclear. The CDR3 protein is CASSLESGTDTQYF. CDR3 DNA: TGTGCCAGCAGTTTAGAGTCCGGCACAGATACGCAGTATTTT.